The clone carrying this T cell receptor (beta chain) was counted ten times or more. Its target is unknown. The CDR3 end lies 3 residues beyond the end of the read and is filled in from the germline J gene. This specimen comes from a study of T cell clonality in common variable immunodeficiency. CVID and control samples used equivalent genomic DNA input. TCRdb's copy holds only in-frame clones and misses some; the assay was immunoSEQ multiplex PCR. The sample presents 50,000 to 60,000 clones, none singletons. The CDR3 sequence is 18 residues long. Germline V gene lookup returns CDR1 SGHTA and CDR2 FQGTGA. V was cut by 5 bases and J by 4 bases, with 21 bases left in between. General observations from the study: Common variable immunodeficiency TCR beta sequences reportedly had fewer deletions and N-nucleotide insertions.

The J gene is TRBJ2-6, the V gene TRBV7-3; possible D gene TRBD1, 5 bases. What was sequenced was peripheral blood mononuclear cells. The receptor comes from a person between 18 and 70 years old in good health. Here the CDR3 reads CASSHTDTGNSGANVLTF. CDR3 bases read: TGTGCCAGCAGCCACACGGACACTGGCAACTCAGGGGCCAACGTC.